These 15 T cell receptor beta chains originate from one sample sequenced in a study of blood T cell repertoires in COVID-19. Produced via immunoSEQ multiplex PCR; TCRdb's table is partial and in-frame only. The sample holds fewer than 200,000 clones, around 83% seen once. The sample taken for sequencing was PBMCs or T cells enriched from blood (not recorded which). The receptors were gathered from a young woman who had been exposed to COVID-19.

This clone was recorded only once. The gene calls are TRBV10-1 and TRBJ2-3, with D perhaps TRBD1 (6 bases). The CDR3 consists of 15 residues. Germline CDR1 reads WNHNN; CDR2 reads SYGVQD (reference sequence). V dropped 5 bases and J dropped 0 bases, with 12 bases sitting between them. This CDR3 reads CASSRGTLSTDTQYF. CDR3 DNA sequence: TGCGCCAGCAGTAGGGGGACCCTTAGCACAGATACGCAGTATTTT.

This sequence joins TRBV4-1 and TRBJ1-3; no definite D call. The CDR3 sequence is 15 residues long. Germline V gene data show CDR1 as MGHRA and CDR2 as YSYEKL. The V end lost 5 bases, the J end lost 0 bases, and 11 bases lay between the germline ends. The CDR3 protein is CASSYATSSGNTIYF. The CDR3 DNA sequence: TGCGCCAGCAGCTACGCTACTAGCTCTGGAAACACCATATATTTT.

V and J are TRBV11-2 and TRBJ1-2; D unresolved. Germline lookup yields CDR1 SGHAT and CDR2 FQNNGV. Between the trimmed V and J ends, which lost 1 base and 8 bases, there was a span of 17 bases. The CDR3 is made up of 15 amino acids. CDR3 sequence: CASSLVPLRRGGYTF. CDR3 sequence (DNA): TGTGCCAGCAGCTTAGTTCCCTTGCGAAGAGGAGGCTACACCTTC.

The chain couples TRBV5-4 to TRBJ2-5, with 10 bases that match TRBD2. This CDR3 has 16 amino acids. CDR1 and CDR2 (germline): SGHNT, YYREEE (reference sequence). The junction had 9 bases not matched to a gene; V was cut back by 0 bases and J by 7 bases. This chain's CDR3 is CASSLDPAGGPRTQYF. The CDR3 nucleotides are TGTGCCAGCAGCTTGGATCCAGCGGGGGGGCCCCGGACCCAGTACTTC. Using reference TRBV5-4 and TRBJ2-5 for the parts outside the CDR3, the full variable domain is ETGVTQSPTHLIKTRGQQVTLRCSSQSGHNTVSWYQQALGQGPQFIFQYYREEENGRGNFPPRFSGLQFPNYSSELNVNALELDDSALYLCASSLDPAGGPRTQYFGPGTRLLVL.

The chain has TRBV2 and TRBJ2-6, with D possibly being TRBD1 (5 bases). Germline assignment: CDR1 SNHLY and CDR2 FYNNEI. The CDR3 consists of 15 residues. Deletions cut 8 bases from V and 4 bases from J, with 15 bases between. The CDR3 sequence is CASGASPMGANVLTF. The CDR3 coding sequence is TGTGCCAGCGGGGCCAGTCCTATGGGGGCCAACGTCCTGACTTTC.

By frequency in the sample, this clone is medium-sized. This chain links TRBV10-3 with TRBJ2-5; a possible D gene is TRBD1 (6 bases). The V end was cut by 2 bases, the J end by 5 bases, with 12 bases between. From germline, CDR1 is ENHRY and CDR2 SYGVKD. CDR3 length: 14 residues. The CDR3 nucleotides read TGTGCCATCAGTGAGCCTGGGGGCGCGGAGACCCAGTACTTC. This codes for CAISEPGGAETQYF.

The genes are TRBV27 and TRBJ2-1; 9 bases line up with TRBD2. The junction had 7 bases not matched to a gene; V was cut back by 6 bases and J by 4 bases. This CDR3 is 15 amino acids long. Germline V CDR1 and CDR2: MNHEY, SMNVEV (reference sequence). The CDR3 sequence: CASRTSGGRYNEQFF. The CDR3 DNA reads as TGTGCCAGCAGGACGAGCGGGGGGCGTTACAATGAGCAGTTCTTC.

This clone has more than one count but fewer than ten. CDR3 in DNA: TGTGCCAGCAGCTCTACAGGGTCAGGCGTTACTGAAGCTTTCTTT. Protein sequence: CASSSTGSGVTEAFF. The V call is TRBV7-2, the J call TRBJ1-1; possibly TRBD1 for D (6 bases). The ends were cut back, 4 bases at V and 5 bases at J, with 17 bases in the middle. The CDR3 spans 15 residues. CDR1 SGHTA and CDR2 FQGNSA come from the germline V gene.

This clone turned up a few times. This chain uses TRBV2 with TRBJ2-1; TRBD2 might be the D (5 bases). V was clipped by 2 bases and J by 4 bases, with 6 bases between them. CDR1 and CDR2 from the germline V gene are SNHLY and FYNNEI. This CDR3 spans 13 amino acids. CDR3 in DNA: TGTGCCAGCAGTGAACCGGGGTACAATGAGCAGTTCTTC. Protein sequence: CASSEPGYNEQFF. Full variable domain (remainder filled in from reference TRBV2 and TRBJ2-1): EPEVTQTPSHQVTQMGQEVILRCVPISNHLYFYWYRQILGQKVEFLVSFYNNEISEKSEIFDDQFSVERPDGSNFTLKIRSTKLEDSAMYFCASSEPGYNEQFFGPGTRLTVL.

The chain uses TRBV10-2 and TRBJ2-7; 8 positions agree with TRBD1. Trimming at V came to 6 bases and at J to 1 base, leaving 2 bases not matched to a gene. Germline CDR1 reads WSHSY; CDR2 reads SAAADI. The CDR3 totals 13 residues. As DNA, the CDR3 is TGCGCCAGCAGCGGACAGGGATCCTACGAGCAGTACTTC. It encodes CASSGQGSYEQYF.

CDR3 sequence reads: CASTLRGGVGVNTEAFF. The CDR3 nucleotides read TGTGCCAGCACTCTTAGAGGTGGGGTAGGGGTGAACACTGAAGCTTTCTTT. V is TRBV7-8 and J is TRBJ1-1, with D possibly TRBD1 on 5 matching bases. CDR3 length: 17 residues. CDR1 and CDR2 (germline): SGHVS, FQNEAQ. The V end was cut by 7 bases, the J end by 0 bases, with 21 bases between.

The chain links TRBV10-3 to TRBJ1-2, with a weak D call TRBD1 (5 bases). Germline lookup yields CDR1 ENHRY and CDR2 SYGVKD. This CDR3 is 14 amino acids long. V was clipped by 6 bases and J by 6 bases, with 17 bases between them. The CDR3 here is CAISRQSSQHGYTF. CDR3 nucleotides: TGTGCCATCAGCAGACAGTCTTCACAACATGGCTACACCTTC.

The V gene is TRBV4-2, the J gene TRBJ2-3; weak D call: TRBD2 (6 bases). CDR3 size: 16 residues. V gave up 0 bases and J gave up 3 bases, with 13 bases separating them. The germline V gene encodes CDR1 LGHNA and CDR2 YNFKEQ. CDR3 nucleotides: TGTGCCAGCAGCCAAGAAGCGGGCAAGACGACAGATACGCAGTATTTT. Protein sequence: CASSQEAGKTTDTQYF.

The rearrangement uses TRBV18 and TRBJ2-3; D perhaps matches TRBD2 (5 bases). Trimming stripped 1 base from V and 4 bases from J, with 9 bases between. The CDR3 sequence is 14 residues long. CDR1 and CDR2 (germline): KGHSH, LQKENI. The CDR3 DNA is TGTGCCAGCTCACCACGGGCGGAGGCAGATACGCAGTATTTT. It encodes CASSPRAEADTQYF.

The chain has TRBV6-2 or TRBV6-3 and TRBJ1-5; no firm D call. V was clipped by 0 bases and J by 3 bases, with 6 bases between them. There are 14 residues in the CDR3. CDR1 is MNHEY, CDR2 SVGEGT, per germline. The CDR3 nucleotides are TGTGCCAGCAGTTACTCACAGCCCAATCAGCCCCAGCATTTT. Amino acids: CASSYSQPNQPQHF.